This TCR beta chain is drawn from a study of T cell responses to AZD1222 COVID-19 vaccine. Findings of the study overall: Close to half of spike-specific TCRs reportedly recognize unmutated variant regions.

The method was immunoSEQ multiplex PCR; TCRdb's version includes in-frame clones alone and lacks a portion of them. Here the sample spans over 100,000 clones, under 95% being singletons. V gave up 5 bases and J gave up 7 bases, with 11 bases separating them. Germline CDR1 and CDR2: SEHNR and FQNEAQ (reference sequence). The CDR3 consists of 13 residues. Notes on this clone: Its target is not known.

Material: peripheral blood, obtained 28 days after the second AZD1222 dose. This clonotype originated in an adult who received the AZD1222 COVID-19 vaccine. The chain has TRBV7-9 and TRBJ2-2, with unresolved D. In DNA form, the CDR3 reads TGTGCCAGCAGCATTGAGATGGTCGGGGAGCTGTTTTTT. Translated, it gives CASSIEMVGELFF.